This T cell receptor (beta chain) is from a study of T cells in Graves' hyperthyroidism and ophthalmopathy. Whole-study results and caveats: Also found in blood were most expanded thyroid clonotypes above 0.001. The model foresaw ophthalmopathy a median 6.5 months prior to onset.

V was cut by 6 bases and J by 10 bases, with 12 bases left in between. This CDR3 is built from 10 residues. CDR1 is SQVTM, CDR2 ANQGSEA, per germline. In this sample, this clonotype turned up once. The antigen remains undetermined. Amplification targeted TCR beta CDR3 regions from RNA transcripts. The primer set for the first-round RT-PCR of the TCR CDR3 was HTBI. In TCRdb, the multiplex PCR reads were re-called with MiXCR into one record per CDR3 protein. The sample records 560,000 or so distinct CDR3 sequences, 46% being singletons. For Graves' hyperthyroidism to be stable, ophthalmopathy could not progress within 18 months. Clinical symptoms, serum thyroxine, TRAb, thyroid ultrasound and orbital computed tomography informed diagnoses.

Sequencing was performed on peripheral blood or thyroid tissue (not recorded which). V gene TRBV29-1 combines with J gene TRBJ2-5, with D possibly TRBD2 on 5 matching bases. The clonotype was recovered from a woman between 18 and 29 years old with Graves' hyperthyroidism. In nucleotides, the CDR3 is TGCAGCGTGGAGGACCGGATCCAGTACTTC. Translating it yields CSVEDRIQYF.